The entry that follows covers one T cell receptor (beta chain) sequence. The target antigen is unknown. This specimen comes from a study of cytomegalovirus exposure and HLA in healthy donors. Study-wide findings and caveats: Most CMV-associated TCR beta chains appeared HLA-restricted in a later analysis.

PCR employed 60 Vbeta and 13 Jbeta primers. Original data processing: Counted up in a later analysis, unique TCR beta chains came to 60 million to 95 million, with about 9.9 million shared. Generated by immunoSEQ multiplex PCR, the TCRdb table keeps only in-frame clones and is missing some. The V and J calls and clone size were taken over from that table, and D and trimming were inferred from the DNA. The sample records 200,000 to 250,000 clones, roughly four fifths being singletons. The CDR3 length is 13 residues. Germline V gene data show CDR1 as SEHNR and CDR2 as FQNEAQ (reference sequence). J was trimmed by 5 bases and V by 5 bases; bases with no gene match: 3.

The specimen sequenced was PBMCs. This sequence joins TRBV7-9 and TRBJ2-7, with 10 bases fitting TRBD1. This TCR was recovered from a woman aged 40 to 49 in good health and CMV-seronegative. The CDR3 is CASSVGQGNEQYF. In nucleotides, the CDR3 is TGTGCCAGCAGCGTGGGACAGGGGAACGAGCAGTACTTC.